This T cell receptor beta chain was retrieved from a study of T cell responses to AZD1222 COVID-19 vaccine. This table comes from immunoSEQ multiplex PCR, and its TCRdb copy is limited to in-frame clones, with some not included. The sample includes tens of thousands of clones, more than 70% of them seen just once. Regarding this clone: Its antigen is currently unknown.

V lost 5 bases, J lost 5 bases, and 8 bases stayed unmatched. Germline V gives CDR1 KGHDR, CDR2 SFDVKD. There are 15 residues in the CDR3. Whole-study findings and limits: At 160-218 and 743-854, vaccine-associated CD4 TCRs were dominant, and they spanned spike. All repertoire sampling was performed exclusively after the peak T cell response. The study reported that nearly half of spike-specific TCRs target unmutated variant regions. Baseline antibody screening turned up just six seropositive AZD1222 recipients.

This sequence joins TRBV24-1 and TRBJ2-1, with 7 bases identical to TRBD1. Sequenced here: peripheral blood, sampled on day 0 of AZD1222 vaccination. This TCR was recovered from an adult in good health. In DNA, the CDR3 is TGTGCCACCAGTGGGACCCTGACAGGGAACAATGAGCAGTTCTTC. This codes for CATSGTLTGNNEQFF.